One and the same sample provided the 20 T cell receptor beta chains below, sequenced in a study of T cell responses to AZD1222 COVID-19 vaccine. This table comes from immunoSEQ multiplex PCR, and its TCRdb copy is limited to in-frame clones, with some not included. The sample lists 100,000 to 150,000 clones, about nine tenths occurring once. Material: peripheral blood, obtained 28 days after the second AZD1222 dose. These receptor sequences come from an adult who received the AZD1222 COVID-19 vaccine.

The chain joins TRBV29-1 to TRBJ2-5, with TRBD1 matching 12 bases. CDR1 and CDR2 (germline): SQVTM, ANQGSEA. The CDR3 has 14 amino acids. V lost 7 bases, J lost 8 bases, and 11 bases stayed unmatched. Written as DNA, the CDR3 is TGCAGCGCTGCACCGGGACAGGGGGCGGGAACCCAGTACTTC. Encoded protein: CSAAPGQGAGTQYF.

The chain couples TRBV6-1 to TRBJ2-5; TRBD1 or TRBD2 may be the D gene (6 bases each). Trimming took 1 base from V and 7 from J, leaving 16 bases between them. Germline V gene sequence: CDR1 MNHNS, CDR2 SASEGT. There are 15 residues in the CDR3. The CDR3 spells CASSEVAGHTGTQYF. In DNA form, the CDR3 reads TGTGCCAGCAGTGAAGTCGCGGGACACACGGGGACCCAGTACTTC.

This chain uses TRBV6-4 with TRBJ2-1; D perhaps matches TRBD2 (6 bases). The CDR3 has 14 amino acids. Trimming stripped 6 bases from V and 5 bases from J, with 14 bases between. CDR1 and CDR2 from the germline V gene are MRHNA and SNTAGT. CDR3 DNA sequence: TGTGCCAGCAGCCAATCTAGCGAACACAATGAGCAGTTCTTC. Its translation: CASSQSSEHNEQFF.

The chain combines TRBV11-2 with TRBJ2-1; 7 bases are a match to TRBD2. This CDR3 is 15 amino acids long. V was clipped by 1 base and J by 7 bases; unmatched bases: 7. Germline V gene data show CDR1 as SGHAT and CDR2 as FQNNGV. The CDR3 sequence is CASSLVSSGGNEQFF. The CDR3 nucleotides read TGTGCCAGCAGCTTAGTTTCTAGCGGAGGAAATGAGCAGTTCTTC.

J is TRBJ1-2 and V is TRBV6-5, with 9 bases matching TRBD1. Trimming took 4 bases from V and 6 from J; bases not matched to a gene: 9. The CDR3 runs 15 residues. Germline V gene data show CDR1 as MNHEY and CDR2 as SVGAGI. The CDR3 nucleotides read TGTGCCAGCAGTTCAGACAGGGGGGCCCCCAATGGCTACACCTTC. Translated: CASSSDRGAPNGYTF.

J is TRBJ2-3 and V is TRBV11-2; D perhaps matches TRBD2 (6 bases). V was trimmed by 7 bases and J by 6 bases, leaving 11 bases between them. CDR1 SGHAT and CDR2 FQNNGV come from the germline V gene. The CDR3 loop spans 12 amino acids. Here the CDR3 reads CASTLGGDTQYF. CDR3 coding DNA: TGTGCCAGCACCCTTGGAGGGGATACGCAGTATTTT.

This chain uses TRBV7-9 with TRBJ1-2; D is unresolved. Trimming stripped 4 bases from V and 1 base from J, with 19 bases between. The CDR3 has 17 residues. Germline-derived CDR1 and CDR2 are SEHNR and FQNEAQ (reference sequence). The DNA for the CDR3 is TGTGCCAGCAGCTCCAACGTTGGGGATTTCTTTAACTATGGCTACACCTTC. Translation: CASSSNVGDFFNYGYTF.

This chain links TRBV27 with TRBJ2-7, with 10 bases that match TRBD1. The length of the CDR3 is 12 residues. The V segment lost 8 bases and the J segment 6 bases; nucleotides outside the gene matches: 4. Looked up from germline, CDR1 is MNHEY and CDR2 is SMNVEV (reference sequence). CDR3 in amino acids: CASRDRGGEQYF. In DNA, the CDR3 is TGTGCCAGCCGGGACAGGGGAGGCGAGCAGTACTTC.

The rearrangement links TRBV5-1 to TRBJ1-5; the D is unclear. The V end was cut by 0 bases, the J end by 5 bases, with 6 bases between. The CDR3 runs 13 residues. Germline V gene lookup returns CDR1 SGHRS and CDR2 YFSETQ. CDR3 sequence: CASSLDGDQPQHF. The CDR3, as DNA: TGCGCCAGCAGCTTGGACGGGGATCAGCCCCAGCATTTT. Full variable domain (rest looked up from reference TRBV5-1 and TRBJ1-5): KAGVTQTPRYLIKTRGQQVTLSCSPISGHRSVSWYQQTPGQGLQFLFEYFSETQRNKGNFPGRFSGRQFSNSRSEMNVSTLELGDSALYLCASSLDGDQPQHFGDGTRLSIL.

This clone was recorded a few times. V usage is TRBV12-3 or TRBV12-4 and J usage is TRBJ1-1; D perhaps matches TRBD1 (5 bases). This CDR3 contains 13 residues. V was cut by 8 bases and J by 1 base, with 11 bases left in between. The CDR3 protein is CASGRQGNTEAFF. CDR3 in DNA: TGTGCCAGCGGGCGTCAGGGGAACACTGAAGCTTTCTTT.

CDR3: CASSSVTVNTEAFF. CDR3 in DNA: TGTGCCAGCAGCTCCGTGACGGTGAACACTGAAGCTTTCTTT. The genes are TRBV3-1 (or the pseudogene TRBV3-2) and TRBJ1-1; D uncertain. Germline CDR1 LGHDT, CDR2 YNNKEL (reference sequence). The CDR3 runs 14 residues. Trimming removed 5 bases at V and 0 bases at J, with 10 bases between.

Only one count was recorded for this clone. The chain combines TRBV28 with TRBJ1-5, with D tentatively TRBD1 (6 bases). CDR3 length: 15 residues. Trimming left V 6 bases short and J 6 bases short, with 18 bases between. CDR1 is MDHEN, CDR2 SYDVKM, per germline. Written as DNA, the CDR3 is TGTGCCAGCAGAGGCTGGGGGGGCTTCTCTCAGCCCCAGCATTTT. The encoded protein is CASRGWGGFSQPQHF.

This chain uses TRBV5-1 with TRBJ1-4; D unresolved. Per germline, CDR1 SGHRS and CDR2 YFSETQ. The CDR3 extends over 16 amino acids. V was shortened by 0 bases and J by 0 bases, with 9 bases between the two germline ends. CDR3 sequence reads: CASSLALGSTNEKLFF. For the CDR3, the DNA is TGCGCCAGCAGCTTGGCCCTCGGATCAACTAATGAAAAACTGTTTTTT.

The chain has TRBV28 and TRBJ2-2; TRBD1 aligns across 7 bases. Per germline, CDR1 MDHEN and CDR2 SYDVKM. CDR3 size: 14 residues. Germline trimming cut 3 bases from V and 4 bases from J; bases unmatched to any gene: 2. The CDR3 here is CASSFSGGTGELFF. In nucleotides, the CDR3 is TGTGCCAGCAGTTTCTCAGGGGGCACCGGGGAGCTGTTTTTT. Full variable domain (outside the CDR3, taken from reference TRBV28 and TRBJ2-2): DVKVTQSSRYLVKRTGEKVFLECVQDMDHENMFWYRQDPGLGLRLIYFSYDVKMKEKGDIPEGYSVSREKKERFSLILESASTNQTSMYLCASSFSGGTGELFFGEGSRLTVL.

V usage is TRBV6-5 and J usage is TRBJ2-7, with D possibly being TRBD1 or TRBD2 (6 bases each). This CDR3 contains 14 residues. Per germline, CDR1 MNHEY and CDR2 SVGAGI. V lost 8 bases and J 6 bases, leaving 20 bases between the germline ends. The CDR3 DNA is TGTGCCAGCTGGGGACACTTGGTCGGGAGCGAGCAGTACTTC. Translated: CASWGHLVGSEQYF.

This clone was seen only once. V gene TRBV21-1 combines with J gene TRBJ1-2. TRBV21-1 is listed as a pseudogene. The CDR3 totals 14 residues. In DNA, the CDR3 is TGTGCCAGCAGCGCCCGACAGGGAGGGTATGGCTACACCTTC. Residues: CASSARQGGYGYTF.

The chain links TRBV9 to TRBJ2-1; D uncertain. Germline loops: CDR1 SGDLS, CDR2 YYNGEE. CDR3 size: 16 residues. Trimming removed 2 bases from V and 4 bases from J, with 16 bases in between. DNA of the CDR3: TGTGCCAGCAGCGTCTTTAGTGGCCCTTTGTACAATGAGCAGTTCTTC. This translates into CASSVFSGPLYNEQFF.

CDR3 in DNA: TGCACCAGCAGCCCCCGGGACGGACTTTATGGCTACACCTTC. Its translation: CTSSPRDGLYGYTF. The chain is built from TRBV1 and TRBJ1-2. TRBV1 is deemed a pseudogene. This CDR3 has 14 amino acids.

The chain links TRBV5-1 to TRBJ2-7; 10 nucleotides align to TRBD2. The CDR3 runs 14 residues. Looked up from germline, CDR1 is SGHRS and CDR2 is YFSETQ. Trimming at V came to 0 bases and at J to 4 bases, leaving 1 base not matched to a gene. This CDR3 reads CASSLGSGRYEQYF. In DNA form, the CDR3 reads TGCGCCAGCAGCTTGGGTAGCGGGAGGTACGAGCAGTACTTC.

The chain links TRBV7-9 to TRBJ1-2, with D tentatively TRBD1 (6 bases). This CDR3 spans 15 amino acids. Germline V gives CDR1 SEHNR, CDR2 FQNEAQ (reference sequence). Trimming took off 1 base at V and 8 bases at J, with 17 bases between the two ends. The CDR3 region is CASSLERQGLGGYTF. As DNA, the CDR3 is TGTGCCAGCAGCTTAGAGAGGCAGGGGCTCGGCGGCTACACCTTC. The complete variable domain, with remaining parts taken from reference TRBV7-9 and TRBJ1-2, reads DTGVSQNPRHKITKRGQNVTFRCDPISEHNRLYWYRQTLGQGPEFLTYFQNEAQLEKSRLLSDRFSAERPKGSFSTLEIQRTEQGDSAMYLCASSLERQGLGGYTFGSGTRLTVV.